This TCR beta chain was profiled in a study of spatial heterogeneity in lung cancer (dated by TCRdb to between 2017 and 2020). For the study in its entirety: The donors were approximately 70 patients from the lung TRACERx cohort who had early-stage, untreated non-small cell lung cancer. Both alpha and beta chains were TCR-sequenced in samples taken at surgery, namely 220 tumor regions, 61 to 65 matched nontumor lung samples and 55 to 60 PBMC samples. Nonsynonymous mutation counts, determined by whole-exome sequencing of tumor tissue, were related to TCR repertoire features. In the raw uncorrected reads, each unique combination of TCR and UMI appeared more than ten times on average. Beta-chain transcripts were consistently detected in greater numbers than alpha-chain transcripts, which likely reflected higher beta-chain transcript abundance. TCR alpha and beta repertoires were quantitatively compared across multiple tumor regions, matched nontumor lung and blood in non-small cell lung cancer. Follow-up PBMC samples were sequenced whenever available, with a median time to follow-up of 2 to 3 years after resection. On the study overall, not on this receptor specifically: Confirming at a functional level the hypothesis that regional TCRs recognize regional mutations was considered to require additional single-cell paired TCR alpha and beta sequencing. Only roughly 15 patients were included in comparisons of baseline and follow-up blood repertoires. Ubiquitous expanded tumor TCRs were detected in blood more often at tumor resection than at routine follow-up.

This clonotype showed up many times. Its target antigen remains unknown. No base quality information exists; no much larger clone differs at one position. The library was obtained by 5' RACE. Sequencing instrument: NextSeq 500. In the TCR library protocol, a unique molecular identifier was attached to each TCR cDNA molecule so that PCR and sequencing errors could be corrected. In the authors' own workflow: TCR identification, UMI-based error correction and CDR3 extraction were performed with Decombinator tools. TCRs above a frequency of 2 per 1,000, corresponding to the top 1% of the tumor frequency distribution, were defined as expanded. Renyi diversity was calculated using the R vegan package after each repertoire was subsampled 100 times to 5,000 TCRs. To build CDR3 similarity networks, amino acid triplet string-kernel similarity was used, and CDR3s were connected when their pairwise similarity was above 0.82. Clones were called with MiXCR by TCRdb after fastp trimmed the public reads at Q25, and only in-frame beta chains were retained. Rows merge per CDR3 protein into single entries with the most common DNA and genes. TCRdb's processing, not the authors', yielded these V and J calls. Recorded for this sample are over 85,000 distinct CDR3 sequences; approximately 19% of them occurred a single time. Of the sample, 21% falls within the top ten clones.

In light of the paper, this sample's time point label describes: blood at routine non-recurrence follow-up after resection. TCR sequencing used whole RNA extracted from tumor and nontumor lung tissue, or from cryopreserved PBMC samples, without cell sorting. Only patients for whom sufficient RNA was available from at least two tumor regions were selected for TCR sequencing. The receptor was derived from a male donor with early-stage non-small cell lung cancer. The specimen was PBMCs, collected at follow-up.

The nucleotide sequence reads as follows: TGTGCCAGCAGTCGCCGGGGCCAAGAGACCCAGTACTTC. Translated, it reads CASSRRGQETQYF. The chain employs TRBV6-1 and TRBJ2-5; tentative D gene TRBD2, with 5 bases matching. CDR1 and CDR2 were assigned from the germline V gene as MNHNS and SASEGT. The CDR3 runs 13 residues from the cysteine to the phenylalanine. Of the read, only the CDR3 DNA is kept; its 39 bases are in frame from base 1. Trimming at the junction amounts to 5 bases on V and 1 base on J, and the germline ends lie 8 bases apart.